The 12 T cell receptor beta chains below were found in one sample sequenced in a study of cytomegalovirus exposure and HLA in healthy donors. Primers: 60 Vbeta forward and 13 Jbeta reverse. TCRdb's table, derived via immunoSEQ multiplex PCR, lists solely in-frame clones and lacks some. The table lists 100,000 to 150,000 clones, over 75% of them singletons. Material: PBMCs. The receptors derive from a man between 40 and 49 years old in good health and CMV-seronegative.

The CDR3 region is CASSLTGTMNQPQHF. Written as DNA, the CDR3 is TGTGCCAGCTCACTAACCGGGACAATGAATCAGCCCCAGCATTTT. The rearrangement uses TRBV18 and TRBJ1-5; TRBD1 is a possible D gene (6 bases). This CDR3 has 15 residues. CDR1 and CDR2 (germline): KGHSH, LQKENI. V dropped 4 bases and J dropped 4 bases, with 14 bases sitting between them.

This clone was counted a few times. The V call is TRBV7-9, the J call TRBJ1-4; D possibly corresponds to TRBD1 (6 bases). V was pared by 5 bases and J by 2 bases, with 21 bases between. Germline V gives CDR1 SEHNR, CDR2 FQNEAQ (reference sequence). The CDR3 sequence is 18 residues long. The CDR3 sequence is CASSTYQGGGATNEKLFF. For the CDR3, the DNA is TGTGCCAGCAGCACCTACCAAGGGGGGGGTGCGACTAATGAAAAACTGTTTTTT.

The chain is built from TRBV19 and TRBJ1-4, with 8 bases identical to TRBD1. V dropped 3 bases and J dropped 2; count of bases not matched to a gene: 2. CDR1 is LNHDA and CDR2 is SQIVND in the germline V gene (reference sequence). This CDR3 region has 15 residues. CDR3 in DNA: TGTGCCAGTAGTATCGGACAGGGCACTAATGAAAAACTGTTTTTT. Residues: CASSIGQGTNEKLFF.

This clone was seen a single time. The CDR3 coding sequence is TGTGCCAGCTCACCGGGACAGGCGAGGGAAAAACTGTTTTTT. It specifies CASSPGQAREKLFF. The rearrangement links TRBV18 to TRBJ1-4; TRBD1 matches at 8 bases. Unmatched junction bases numbered 5, after V lost 3 bases and J lost 8 bases. Germline assignment: CDR1 KGHSH and CDR2 LQKENI. CDR3 length: 14 residues.

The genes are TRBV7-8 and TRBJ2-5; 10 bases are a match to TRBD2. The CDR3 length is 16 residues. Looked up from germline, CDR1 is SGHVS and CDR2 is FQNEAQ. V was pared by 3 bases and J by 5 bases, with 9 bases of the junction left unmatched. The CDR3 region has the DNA TGTGCCAGCAGCTTTGGACTAGCGGACTTACGGGAGACCCAGTACTTC. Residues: CASSFGLADLRETQYF.

The chain's CDR3 is CAGADFYNEQFF. In DNA, the CDR3 is TGTGCCGGCGCGGACTTCTACAATGAGCAGTTCTTC. The chain uses TRBV7-9 and TRBJ2-1, with a weak D call TRBD2 (5 bases). The CDR3 contains 12 residues. V gave up 11 bases and J gave up 3 bases, with 11 bases separating them. The V gene's germline CDR1 is SEHNR and CDR2 FQNEAQ (reference sequence).

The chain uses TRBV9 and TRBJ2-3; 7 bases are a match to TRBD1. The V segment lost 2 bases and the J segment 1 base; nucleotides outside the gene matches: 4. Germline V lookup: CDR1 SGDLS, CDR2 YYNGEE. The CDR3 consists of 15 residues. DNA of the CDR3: TGTGCCAGCAGCGTCGGACAGGTGGGCACAGATACGCAGTATTTT. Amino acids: CASSVGQVGTDTQYF.

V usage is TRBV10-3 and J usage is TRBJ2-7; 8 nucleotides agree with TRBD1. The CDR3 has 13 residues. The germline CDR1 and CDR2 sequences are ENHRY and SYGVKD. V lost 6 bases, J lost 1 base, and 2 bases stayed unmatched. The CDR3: CAISRDRSYEQYF. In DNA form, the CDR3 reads TGTGCCATCAGCCGGGACAGGTCCTACGAGCAGTACTTC.

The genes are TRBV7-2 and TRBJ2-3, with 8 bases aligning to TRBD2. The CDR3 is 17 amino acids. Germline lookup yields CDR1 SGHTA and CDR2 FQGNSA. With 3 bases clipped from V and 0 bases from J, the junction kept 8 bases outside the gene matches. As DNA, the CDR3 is TGTGCCAGCAGCTTCCTAACGGGGGGGAGGAGCACAGATACGCAGTATTTT. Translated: CASSFLTGGRSTDTQYF.

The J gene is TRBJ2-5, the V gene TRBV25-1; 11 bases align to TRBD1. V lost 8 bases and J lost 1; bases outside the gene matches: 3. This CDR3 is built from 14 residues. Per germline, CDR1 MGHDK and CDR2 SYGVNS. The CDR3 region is CASGGTGGQETQYF. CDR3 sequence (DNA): TGTGCCAGCGGGGGGACAGGGGGCCAAGAGACCCAGTACTTC.

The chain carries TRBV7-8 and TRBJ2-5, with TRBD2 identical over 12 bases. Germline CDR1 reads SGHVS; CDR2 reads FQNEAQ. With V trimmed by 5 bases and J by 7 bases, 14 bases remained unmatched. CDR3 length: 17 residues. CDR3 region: CASSPRLAGDPVGTQYF. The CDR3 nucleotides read TGTGCCAGCAGCCCGAGACTAGCGGGGGACCCCGTGGGGACCCAGTACTTC.

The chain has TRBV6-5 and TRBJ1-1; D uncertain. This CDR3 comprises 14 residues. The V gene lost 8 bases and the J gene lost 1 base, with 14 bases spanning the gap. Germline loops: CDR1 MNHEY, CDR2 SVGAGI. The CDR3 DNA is TGTGCCAGCTTTGAACCCGGGAGGAACACTGAAGCTTTCTTT. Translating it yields CASFEPGRNTEAFF.